This T cell receptor (beta chain) was captured by sequencing in a study of immune evolution from preneoplasia to lung adenocarcinoma. Study-wide results and limits: Later-stage lesions appeared to have more T cells, more diversity, less clonality.

On this clone: No antigen is known for it.

Clones were read by immunoSEQ multiplex PCR, and TCRdb kept only the in-frame ones, dropping some. The sample includes 10,000 or so clones, 80% to 90% of them seen just once. Source material: FFPE minimally invasive lung adenocarcinoma tissue. The clonotype comes from a person aged 70 to 85 with lung adenocarcinoma.

CDR3 protein: CASSGMGESSYNEQFF. The CDR3 DNA reads TGTGCCAGCAGCGGAATGGGGGAGAGTTCCTACAATGAGCAGTTCTTC. The rearrangement uses TRBV7-9 and TRBJ2-1; the D call may be TRBD1 or TRBD2 (5 bases each). CDR1 is SEHNR and CDR2 is FQNEAQ in the germline V gene (reference sequence). V was cut by 5 bases and J by 1 base, with 15 bases left in between. CDR3 length: 16 amino acids. Full variable domain (remainder filled in from reference TRBV7-9 and TRBJ2-1): DTGVSQNPRHKITKRGQNVTFRCDPISEHNRLYWYRQTLGQGPEFLTYFQNEAQLEKSRLLSDRFSAERPKGSFSTLEIQRTEQGDSAMYLCASSGMGESSYNEQFFGPGTRLTVL.